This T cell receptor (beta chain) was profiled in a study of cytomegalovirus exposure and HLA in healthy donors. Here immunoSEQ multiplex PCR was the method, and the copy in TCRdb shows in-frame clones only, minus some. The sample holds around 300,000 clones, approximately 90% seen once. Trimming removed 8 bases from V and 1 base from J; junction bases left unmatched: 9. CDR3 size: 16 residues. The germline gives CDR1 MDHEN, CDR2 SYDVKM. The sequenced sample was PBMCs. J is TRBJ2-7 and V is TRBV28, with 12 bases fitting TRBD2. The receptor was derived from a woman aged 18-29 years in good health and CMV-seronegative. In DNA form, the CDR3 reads TGTGCCAGCCGGTCTAGCGGGAGGGCCGGATCCTACGAGCAGTACTTC. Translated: CASRSSGRAGSYEQYF.